What follows describes a single TCR beta chain. What it binds is not known. The entry originates in a study of shared clonotypes between healthy human individuals. Study-wide results and caveats: Memory subsets generally showed smaller estimated richness than naive subsets did.

A deep-level run was used for the assay. Here immunoSEQ multiplex PCR was the method, and the copy in TCRdb shows in-frame clones only, minus some. This repertoire shows some 2,000,000 clones, about 95% found once; its top ten account for roughly 1.1%. V lost 5 bases to trimming and J lost 3 bases, with 7 bases between them. Germline CDR1 reads DFQATT; CDR2 reads SNEGSKA (reference sequence). This CDR3 comprises 11 residues. Cells designated naive CD8 were CD45RO-negative and were positively selected for CCR7, with terminally differentiated effector memory CD45RA+ cells excluded. Sequenced: naive CD8+ T cells sorted from blood. The chain joins TRBV20-1 to TRBJ1-1; D may be TRBD1 (5 bases). The clonotype was recovered from a man in his late teens or twenties in good health. Written as DNA, the CDR3 is TGCAGTGCTGGGGCTTACACTGAAGCTTTCTTT. As protein: CSAGAYTEAFF.